A single sample is the source of the 27 T cell receptor beta chains below, sequenced in a study of control samples from healthy donors and cancer patients. Produced via immunoSEQ multiplex PCR; TCRdb's table is partial and in-frame only. The data hold about 51,000 clones, with about nine tenths observed a single time. Sequencing used PBMCs. Source of these receptors: a man aged 50-59 years with head and neck cancer.

J is TRBJ2-1 and V is TRBV2; TRBD2 might be the D (6 bases). CDR3 size: 13 residues. Per the germline V gene, CDR1 is SNHLY and CDR2 is FYNNEI. The V gene lost 8 bases and the J gene lost 4 bases, with 12 bases spanning the gap. The chain's CDR3 is CASGRQEYNEQFF. The CDR3 nucleotides read TGTGCCAGCGGGAGGCAGGAGTACAATGAGCAGTTCTTC.

The chain has TRBV6-6 and TRBJ1-2, with 9 nucleotides matching TRBD1. Germline V gene lookup returns CDR1 MNHNY and CDR2 SVGAGI (reference sequence). J lost 2 bases, V lost 5 bases, and 3 bases had no gene match. The CDR3 is 14 amino acids. The CDR3, as DNA: TGTGCCAGCAGTCCGACAGGGGGAAACTATGGCTACACCTTC. Protein product: CASSPTGGNYGYTF.

This clone is a singleton in its sample. This chain joins TRBV5-5 and TRBJ2-4; D assignment may be TRBD1 or TRBD2 (5 bases each). V was cut by 5 bases and J by 15 bases, with 21 bases left in between. In germline, CDR1 is SGHKS, CDR2 YYEKEE (reference sequence). The CDR3 is 13 residues long. Here the CDR3 reads CASRKTGASFVYF. CDR3 nucleotides: TGTGCCAGCAGGAAGACCGGGGCATCCTTTGTGTACTTC.

This chain links TRBV4-1 with TRBJ2-3; D not certain. CDR3 size: 15 residues. The germline V gene has CDR1 MGHRA and CDR2 YSYEKL. Trimming stripped 1 base from V and 2 bases from J, with 10 bases between. The CDR3 DNA reads TGCGCCAGCAGCCAAGGATGGACCCTCACAGATACGCAGTATTTT. Its protein is CASSQGWTLTDTQYF.

This rearrangement joins TRBV18 to TRBJ1-5; D remains ambiguous. V was pared by 5 bases and J by 2 bases, with 7 bases between. The germline CDR1 and CDR2 sequences are KGHSH and LQKENI. This CDR3 comprises 13 residues. CDR3 coding DNA: TGTGCCAGCTCAGCCGACGGCAATCAGCCCCAGCATTTT. This gives the protein CASSADGNQPQHF.

Comment on this clone: This CDR3 is also generated by other DNA sequences in the sample. V and J are TRBV4-2 and TRBJ1-6; a possible D gene is TRBD1 (6 bases). Per germline, CDR1 LGHNA and CDR2 YNFKEQ. This CDR3 has 16 residues. Deletions cut 6 bases from V and 7 bases from J, with 19 bases between. Written as DNA, the CDR3 is TGTGCCAGCAGTCAGTCATACAGGGCCGGGAATTCACCCCTCCACTTT. This encodes CASSQSYRAGNSPLHF.

The chain uses TRBV2 and TRBJ2-3; TRBD2 agrees at 7 bases. The CDR3 consists of 15 residues. In germline, CDR1 is SNHLY, CDR2 FYNNEI. V shed 6 bases and J 1 base; nucleotides not matched to a gene: 7. CDR3 bases: TGTGCCAGCAGATCCGGGACTACAGGCACAGATACGCAGTATTTT. This gives the protein CASRSGTTGTDTQYF.

The V and J genes are TRBV6-5 and TRBJ1-1; 7 bases agree with TRBD1. V shed 4 bases and J 3 bases; nucleotides not matched to a gene: 5. Per the germline V gene, CDR1 is MNHEY and CDR2 is SVGAGI. CDR3 length: 14 residues. The DNA of the CDR3 is TGTGCCAGCAGTTTAATTGACAGGGACACTGAAGCTTTCTTT. It yields the protein CASSLIDRDTEAFF.

The chain carries TRBV6-1 and TRBJ2-3; the D call may be TRBD1 or TRBD2 (5 bases each). With 4 bases removed from V and 1 base from J, the gap between germline ends came to 15 bases. Per germline, CDR1 MNHNS and CDR2 SASEGT. There are 16 residues in the CDR3. The CDR3 region is CASSVERGLGTDTQYF. The CDR3 DNA follows: TGTGCCAGCAGTGTGGAGAGGGGCCTGGGCACAGATACGCAGTATTTT.

The chain couples TRBV4-1 to TRBJ2-7; no reliable D call. V was cut by 4 bases and J by 2 bases, with 27 bases left in between. Germline lookup yields CDR1 MGHRA and CDR2 YSYEKL. The CDR3 spans 19 residues. This chain's CDR3 is CASSLGSGPRLDIPYEQYF. The CDR3 DNA reads TGCGCCAGCAGCCTGGGGTCTGGCCCCAGACTCGATATACCCTACGAGCAGTACTTC.

The chain couples TRBV19 to TRBJ1-6; TRBD1 matches 7 bases. V was clipped by 5 bases and J by 6 bases; unmatched bases: 7. Per the germline V gene, CDR1 is LNHDA and CDR2 is SQIVND (reference sequence). The CDR3 length is 15 residues. The CDR3 loop is CASSSSTGFNSPLHF. The CDR3 bases are TGTGCCAGTAGTTCGTCGACAGGGTTTAATTCACCCCTCCACTTT.

The chain employs TRBV19 and TRBJ1-1; 8 bases line up with TRBD1. Germline-derived CDR1 and CDR2 are LNHDA and SQIVND (reference sequence). The CDR3 has 17 amino acids. The trim removed 0 bases at V and 5 bases at J, leaving 11 bases unmatched. In nucleotides, the CDR3 is TGTGCCAGTAGTATAGATCTATCCGGACAGGGAGGAACTGAAGCTTTCTTT. Protein sequence: CASSIDLSGQGGTEAFF.

The chain combines TRBV3-1 (or the pseudogene TRBV3-2) with TRBJ2-3; perhaps TRBD1 as D (5 bases). Germline lookup yields CDR1 LGHDT and CDR2 YNNKEL (reference sequence). CDR3 length: 16 amino acids. Trimming pared 1 base from V and 0 bases from J, leaving 11 bases between. The CDR3 coding sequence is TGTGCCAGCAGCCAAGTGACAGTGTCTAGCACAGATACGCAGTATTTT. Translated: CASSQVTVSSTDTQYF.

The gene calls are TRBV6-2 or TRBV6-3 and TRBJ2-7; 7 nucleotides align to TRBD2. Trimming removed 2 bases from V and 8 bases from J; junction bases left unmatched: 6. CDR1 and CDR2 from the germline V gene are MNHEY and SVGEGT. This CDR3 comprises 13 residues. The CDR3 here is CASSYVGGGKQYF. CDR3 nucleotides: TGTGCCAGCAGTTACGTCGGCGGGGGTAAGCAGTACTTC.

In DNA, the CDR3 is TGCGCCAGCAGCCTGGGAGGACAGGGTATAACAGATACGCAGTATTTT. This codes for CASSLGGQGITDTQYF. The genes are TRBV5-1 and TRBJ2-3; TRBD1 agrees at 8 bases. This CDR3 has 16 amino acids. V gave up 4 bases and J gave up 3 bases; unmatched junction bases: 10. Per the germline V gene, CDR1 is SGHRS and CDR2 is YFSETQ.

The V gene is TRBV5-4, the J gene TRBJ1-6; TRBD1 aligns across 7 bases. The CDR3 is made up of 15 amino acids. Trimming cost V 2 bases and J 7 bases; bases outside gene matches: 6. Germline CDR1 is SGHNT and CDR2 is YYREEE (reference sequence). The CDR3 sequence: CASSFAGQENSPLHF. The CDR3 region has the DNA TGTGCCAGCAGCTTCGCCGGACAGGAAAATTCACCCCTCCACTTT.

V gene TRBV12-3 or TRBV12-4 combines with J gene TRBJ2-7; D not resolved. CDR3 size: 12 residues. Trimming removed 2 bases at V and 6 bases at J, with 8 bases between. The chain's CDR3 is CASSLRYFEQYF. For the CDR3, the DNA is TGTGCCAGCAGTTTAAGGTATTTCGAGCAGTACTTC.

This chain connects TRBV19 to TRBJ1-2, with TRBD1 matching 8 bases. Trimming at V came to 2 bases and at J to 4 bases, leaving 0 bases not matched to a gene. Germline assignment: CDR1 LNHDA and CDR2 SQIVND (reference sequence). There are 13 residues in the CDR3. CDR3 sequence (DNA): TGTGCCAGTAGTATAACAGGGGGCTATGGCTACACCTTC. Translation: CASSITGGYGYTF.

The J gene is TRBJ1-2, the V gene TRBV4-2, with 8 bases lining up with TRBD1. J gave up 4 bases and V 1 base, and 11 bases lay outside the gene matches. Germline V lookup: CDR1 LGHNA, CDR2 YNFKEQ. This CDR3 contains 17 residues. The chain's CDR3 is CASSQARGQGGIYGYTF. CDR3 sequence (DNA): TGTGCCAGCAGCCAAGCCAGGGGGCAGGGGGGGATCTATGGCTACACCTTC.

This chain links TRBV3-1 (or the pseudogene TRBV3-2) with TRBJ2-1; D remains ambiguous. The germline V gene encodes CDR1 LGHDT and CDR2 YNNKEL (reference sequence). V lost 5 bases to trimming and J lost 14 bases, with 16 bases between them. This CDR3 has 12 residues. CDR3 protein: CASSYGGRLKFF. The DNA of the CDR3 is TGTGCCAGCAGCTATGGCGGACGGTTGAAGTTCTTC.

The chain has TRBV6-6 and TRBJ2-5, with D hard to call. CDR3 length: 15 amino acids. V shed 7 bases and J shed 0 bases, with 15 bases lying between them. Germline lookup yields CDR1 MNHNY and CDR2 SVGAGI (reference sequence). The CDR3 bases are TGTGCCAGCACCTTCGACCCGGCCAACCAAGAGACCCAGTACTTC. This encodes CASTFDPANQETQYF.

J is TRBJ1-1 and V is TRBV6-4; weak D call: TRBD1 (6 bases). The CDR3 is 16 residues long. Germline V gene lookup returns CDR1 MRHNA and CDR2 SNTAGT. V was pared by 7 bases and J by 3 bases, with 21 bases between. The chain's CDR3 is CASKSLDWGPDTEAFF. In nucleotides, the CDR3 is TGTGCCAGCAAATCTCTCGATTGGGGGCCGGACACTGAAGCTTTCTTT.

A note on this clone: This sample includes further DNA sequences coding for the same CDR3. J is TRBJ2-5 and V is TRBV7-2, with 9 bases identical to TRBD2. The trim removed 8 bases at V and 5 bases at J, leaving 6 bases unmatched. Germline V gene data show CDR1 as SGHTA and CDR2 as FQGNSA. The CDR3 loop spans 13 amino acids. The CDR3 here is CASGRGGGETQYF. The CDR3 DNA reads TGTGCCAGCGGGCGGGGGGGCGGGGAGACCCAGTACTTC.

The chain combines TRBV4-2 with TRBJ2-5, with TRBD2 matching 7 bases. Germline V gives CDR1 LGHNA, CDR2 YNFKEQ. With V trimmed by 0 bases and J by 1 base, 2 bases remained unmatched. The CDR3 runs 15 residues. The CDR3: CASSQDREGQETQYF. CDR3 nucleotides: TGTGCCAGCAGCCAAGACAGGGAGGGCCAAGAGACCCAGTACTTC.

This clone was seen just once. The V and J genes are TRBV20-1 and TRBJ1-1; maybe TRBD1 (6 bases). The V end was cut by 4 bases, the J end by 12 bases, with 12 bases between. Germline CDR1 is DFQATT and CDR2 is SNEGSKA (reference sequence). CDR3 length equals 10 residues. The chain's CDR3 is CSATHREPFF. CDR3 coding DNA: TGCAGTGCTACTCACAGGGAGCCTTTCTTT.

The chain joins TRBV3-1 (or the pseudogene TRBV3-2) to TRBJ2-5, with D possibly matching TRBD2 (6 bases). V lost 4 bases and J lost 5, with 11 bases in between. The CDR3 has 13 residues. Germline V gene lookup returns CDR1 LGHDT and CDR2 YNNKEL (reference sequence). The CDR3 loop reads CASSRRGRETQYF. The DNA of the CDR3 is TGTGCCAGCAGCCGCCGGGGGAGGGAGACCCAGTACTTC.

This chain joins TRBV4-1 and TRBJ1-5; D is possibly TRBD1 (5 bases). This CDR3 is 13 amino acids long. Trimming shortened V by 0 bases and J by 6 bases, and 6 bases separated the two germline ends. CDR1 and CDR2 (germline): MGHRA, YSYEKL. CDR3: CASSQDRAQPQHF. DNA of the CDR3: TGCGCCAGCAGCCAAGACAGGGCTCAGCCCCAGCATTTT.